The 4 T cell receptor beta chains given below trace back to one sample, sequenced in a study of blood T cell repertoires in COVID-19. Here immunoSEQ multiplex PCR was the method, and the copy in TCRdb shows in-frame clones only, minus some. This table holds under 75,000 clones, about 84% found once. Material for sequencing was peripheral blood. The receptors were gathered from a man in his sixties with acute or convalescent COVID-19.

V gene TRBV27 combines with J gene TRBJ2-7; D is unresolved. The length of the CDR3 is 13 residues. Trimming took off 4 bases at V and 4 bases at J, with 11 bases between the two ends. CDR1 is MNHEY, CDR2 SMNVEV, per germline (reference sequence). The CDR3 protein is CASSSPSRYEQYF. The DNA for the CDR3 is TGTGCCAGCAGTTCCCCAAGTAGATACGAGCAGTACTTC.

The gene calls are TRBV7-3 and TRBJ2-3, with D unresolved. This CDR3 region has 15 residues. Per germline, CDR1 SGHTA and CDR2 FQGTGA. V dropped 1 base and J dropped 6 bases, with 14 bases sitting between them. Written as DNA, the CDR3 is TGTGCCAGCAGCTTAAAAGGCGGCGCCCTGGATACGCAGTATTTT. Translating it yields CASSLKGGALDTQYF.

This chain uses TRBV5-1 with TRBJ1-2; 7 bases match TRBD1. Per the germline V gene, CDR1 is SGHRS and CDR2 is YFSETQ. This CDR3 is 14 amino acids long. The V segment lost 0 bases and the J segment 3 bases; nucleotides outside the gene matches: 2. The DNA of the CDR3 is TGCGCCAGCAGCTTGGCAGGGGGAGACTATGGCTACACCTTC. Its protein is CASSLAGGDYGYTF.

The chain links TRBV14 to TRBJ2-1, with 7 bases that match TRBD2. CDR3 length: 14 amino acids. The V segment lost 3 bases and the J segment 12 bases; nucleotides outside the gene matches: 11. In germline, CDR1 is SGHDN, CDR2 FVKESK. CDR3 protein: CASSQLRLAGMQFF. The DNA for the CDR3 is TGTGCCAGCAGCCAGTTAAGATTAGCGGGTATGCAGTTCTTC.